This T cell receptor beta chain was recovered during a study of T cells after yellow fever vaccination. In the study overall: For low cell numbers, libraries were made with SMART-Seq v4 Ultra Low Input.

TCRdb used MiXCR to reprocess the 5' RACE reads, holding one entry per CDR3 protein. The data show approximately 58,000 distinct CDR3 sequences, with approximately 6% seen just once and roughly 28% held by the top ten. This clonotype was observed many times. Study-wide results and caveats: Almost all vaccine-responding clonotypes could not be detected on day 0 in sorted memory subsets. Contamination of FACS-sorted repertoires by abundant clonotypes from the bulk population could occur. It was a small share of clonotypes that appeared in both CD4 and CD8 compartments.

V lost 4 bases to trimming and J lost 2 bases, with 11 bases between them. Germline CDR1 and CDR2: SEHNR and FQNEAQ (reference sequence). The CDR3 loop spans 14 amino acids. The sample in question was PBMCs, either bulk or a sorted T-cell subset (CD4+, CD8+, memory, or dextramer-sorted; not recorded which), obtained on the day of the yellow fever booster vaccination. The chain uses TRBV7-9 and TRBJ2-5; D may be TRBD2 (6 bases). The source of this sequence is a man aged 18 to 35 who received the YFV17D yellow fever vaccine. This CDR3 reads CASSSPGGQETQYF. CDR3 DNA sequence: TGTGCCAGCAGCTCCCCCGGGGGTCAAGAGACCCAGTACTTC.